These 10 T cell receptor beta chains were sequenced from one sample in a study. Measured with immunoSEQ multiplex PCR; TCRdb has only the in-frame clones, and not every one. The sample yields about 50,000 clones, more than 80% seen once. Material for sequencing was PBMCs. These receptors came from a man aged 35 to 55 with rheumatoid arthritis.

The V and J genes are TRBV21-1 and TRBJ1-3; TRBD1, as called in the table, went unchecked against the DNA. TRBV21-1 counts as a pseudogene. The CDR3 sequence is 18 residues long. As DNA, the CDR3 is TGTGCCAGCAGCAAAGAAGGTCGGGACACCACCTCTGGAAACACCATATATTTT. This encodes CASSKEGRDTTSGNTIYF.

The V call is TRBV7-9, the J call TRBJ2-5; 8 positions match TRBD2. The length of the CDR3 is 16 residues. Germline V gives CDR1 SEHNR, CDR2 FQNEAQ (reference sequence). V lost 2 bases to trimming and J lost 4 bases; unmatched junction nucleotides: 9. The CDR3 here is CASSLRGSGMIETQYF. The CDR3 DNA sequence: TGTGCCAGCAGCTTACGAGGTAGCGGGATGATAGAGACCCAGTACTTC. Based on the CDR3 plus reference TRBV7-9 and TRBJ2-5, the full variable domain is DTGVSQNPRHKITKRGQNVTFRCDPISEHNRLYWYRQTLGQGPEFLTYFQNEAQLEKSRLLSDRFSAERPKGSFSTLEIQRTEQGDSAMYLCASSLRGSGMIETQYFGPGTRLLVL.

The chain combines TRBV6-4 with TRBJ2-1; 8 bases line up with TRBD2. Germline V gene data show CDR1 as MRHNA and CDR2 as SNTAGT. With 2 bases clipped from V and 7 bases from J, the junction kept 7 bases outside the gene matches. The CDR3 sequence is 15 residues long. The CDR3 loop reads CASSDPTSGNNEQFF. Written as DNA, the CDR3 is TGTGCCAGCAGTGACCCTACTAGCGGCAATAATGAGCAGTTCTTC.

This clone occurred once. V gene TRBV3-1 (or the pseudogene TRBV3-2) combines with J gene TRBJ2-5, with D tentatively TRBD2 (5 bases). Looked up from germline, CDR1 is LGHDT and CDR2 is YNNKEL (reference sequence). V was clipped by 0 bases and J by 7 bases, with 33 bases between them. This CDR3 region has 21 residues. The CDR3 is CASSQELRSKAGSFAAGTQYF. For the CDR3, the DNA is TGTGCCAGCAGCCAAGAGCTCCGCTCGAAGGCGGGCTCTTTCGCCGCGGGGACCCAGTACTTC.

The V call is TRBV29-1, the J call TRBJ2-7; 12 bases fit TRBD2. V gave up 6 bases and J gave up 2 bases; unmatched junction bases: 5. This CDR3 contains 14 residues. From germline, CDR1 is SQVTM and CDR2 ANQGSEA. CDR3 sequence: CSVVLAGGTYEQYF. In DNA, the CDR3 is TGCAGCGTGGTACTAGCGGGGGGCACCTACGAGCAGTACTTC.

This sequence joins TRBV5-5 and TRBJ2-7; 8 bases are a match to TRBD1. CDR1 and CDR2 from the germline V gene are SGHKS and YYEKEE (reference sequence). The CDR3 contains 14 residues. V was clipped by 0 bases and J by 4 bases; unmatched bases: 3. CDR3 sequence: CASSLAQGAYEQYF. CDR3 sequence (DNA): TGTGCCAGCAGCTTGGCCCAGGGGGCATACGAGCAGTACTTC.

The chain combines TRBV6-1 with TRBJ2-7; TRBD1 matches 9 bases. The germline V gene has CDR1 MNHNS and CDR2 SASEGT. V lost 2 bases, J lost 4 bases, and 9 bases stayed unmatched. The CDR3 sequence is 16 residues long. The CDR3 here is CASSEFFDRGSYEQYF. The CDR3 DNA follows: TGTGCCAGCAGTGAATTTTTTGACAGGGGGTCTTACGAGCAGTACTTC.

CDR3 region: CASSQDTQYF. CDR3 DNA sequence: TGTGCCAGCAGCCAAGATACGCAGTATTTT. The gene calls are TRBV14 and TRBJ2-3, with D uncertain. The CDR3 runs to 10 residues. The ends were cut back, 0 bases at V and 8 bases at J, with 0 bases in the middle. Germline CDR1 reads SGHDN; CDR2 reads FVKESK. The variable domain in full, completed from reference TRBV14 and TRBJ2-3, reads EAGVTQFPSHSVIEKGQTVTLRCDPISGHDNLYWYRRVMGKEIKFLLHFVKESKQDESGMPNNRFLAERTGGTYSTLKVQPAELEDSGVYFCASSQDTQYFGPGTRLTVL.

The chain employs TRBV12-3 or TRBV12-4 and TRBJ1-4; 7 bases agree with TRBD1. There are 12 residues in the CDR3. The V segment lost 3 bases and the J segment 11 bases; nucleotides outside the gene matches: 3. The CDR3 DNA reads TGTGCCAGCAGTTTTGTGACAGGGAAACTGTTTTTT. It yields the protein CASSFVTGKLFF.

The table lists this clone with a count of one. The rearrangement joins TRBV27 to TRBJ2-7; D may correspond to TRBD1 or TRBD2 (7 bases each). V shed 5 bases and J shed 5 bases, with 13 bases lying between them. Germline V gives CDR1 MNHEY, CDR2 SMNVEV (reference sequence). CDR3 length: 13 amino acids. In nucleotides, the CDR3 is TGTGCCAGCAGTCCCAGGGGGGGGCACGAGCAGTACTTC. Translated: CASSPRGGHEQYF.